This TCR beta chain was observed in a study of cytomegalovirus exposure and HLA in healthy donors. A multiplex PCR was run with 60 Vbeta primers and 13 Jbeta primers. The table came from immunoSEQ multiplex PCR; TCRdb's copy has only in-frame clones and leaves some out. The data contain 150,000 to 200,000 clones, approximately 82% of them singletons. The CDR3 runs 15 residues. The trim removed 6 bases at V and 5 bases at J, leaving 9 bases unmatched. Germline assignment: CDR1 MNHEY and CDR2 SVGAGI. The clonotype comes from a man between 18 and 35 years old in good health and CMV-seropositive. The chain employs TRBV6-5 and TRBJ1-4; TRBD1 matches at 7 bases. The sample comprised PBMCs. The DNA for the CDR3 is TGTGCCAGCAGGTCACCCGGGACAGCAAATGAAAAACTGTTTTTT. Translated, it gives CASRSPGTANEKLFF.